The TCR beta chain under discussion was sequenced for a study of regulatory T cells in long-lasting Graves disease. Study details: Treatment with antithyroid drugs for over 5 years, together with positive TSH receptor antibodies, meant persistent Graves' disease. Study outcomes and limitations: Accuracy could have been hurt by small sample size. Lower TCR diversity was seen in persistent Graves' patients than in newly diagnosed ones.

This CDR3 is 15 amino acids long. The germline CDR1 and CDR2 sequences are MNHNS and SASEGT. J gave up 8 bases and V 4 bases, and 9 bases lay outside the gene matches. Indicated time point: persistent/refractory GD, antithyroid drugs over 5 years with positive TRAb. From PBMCs, RNA was extracted and then used to make the TCR library. Diagnosis followed American Thyroid Association guidelines for Graves' disease. For this clonotype: Its antigen is unidentified.

For TCR beta, libraries came from iRepertoire HTBI primers and Arm-PCR of CDR3 regions. TCRdb itself ran the multiplex PCR reads through MiXCR, one entry per CDR3 protein. The table records roughly 300,000 distinct CDR3 sequences, around 21% of them present only once. Here the sequenced sample was peripheral blood mononuclear cells (PBMCs), taken when the disease was refractory, from a patient treated with antithyroid drugs. This TCR was sampled from a female donor with Graves disease. This chain joins TRBV6-1 and TRBJ1-5; 9 nucleotides line up with TRBD1. The CDR3: CASSANRGHIEPQHF. DNA of the CDR3: TGTGCCAGCAGTGCCAACAGGGGGCATATTGAGCCCCAGCATTTT.